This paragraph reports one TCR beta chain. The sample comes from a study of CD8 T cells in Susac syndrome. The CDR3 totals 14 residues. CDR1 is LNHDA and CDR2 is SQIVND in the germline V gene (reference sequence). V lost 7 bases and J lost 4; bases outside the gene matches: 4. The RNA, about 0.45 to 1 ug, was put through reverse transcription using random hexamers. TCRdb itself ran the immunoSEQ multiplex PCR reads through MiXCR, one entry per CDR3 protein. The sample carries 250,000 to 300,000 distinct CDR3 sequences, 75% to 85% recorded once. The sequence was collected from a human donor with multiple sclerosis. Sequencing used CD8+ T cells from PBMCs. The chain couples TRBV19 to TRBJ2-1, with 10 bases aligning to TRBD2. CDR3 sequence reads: CASTLAGVYNEQFF. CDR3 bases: TGTGCCAGTACCCTAGCGGGGGTATACAATGAGCAGTTCTTC.